Shown below are 15 T cell receptor beta chains from a single sample sequenced in a study of cytomegalovirus exposure and HLA in healthy donors. Profiling relied on immunoSEQ multiplex PCR, and the TCRdb table lists in-frame clones only, not all of them. This sample carries about 120,000 clones, roughly 88% of them seen once, and the ten largest clones take around 5%. The sequencing sample was made of PBMCs. These receptors all stem from a man between 18 and 29 years old in good health and CMV-seronegative.

The chain employs TRBV5-1 and TRBJ2-7; D might be TRBD1 (5 bases). Trimming took off 7 bases at V and 7 bases at J, with 18 bases between the two ends. The germline V gene has CDR1 SGHRS and CDR2 YFSETQ. CDR3 length: 13 amino acids. DNA for the CDR3: TGCGCCAGCTCCGCCTCAGGGCCCATGGAGCAGTACTTC. Translation gives CASSASGPMEQYF.

This chain joins TRBV5-1 and TRBJ1-1; tentative D call: TRBD1 (6 bases). Germline-derived CDR1 and CDR2 are SGHRS and YFSETQ. This CDR3 has 14 amino acids. V lost 2 bases and J lost 4, with 12 bases in between. In nucleotides, the CDR3 is TGCGCCAGCAGCTTCCGAGCACAGGGCACTGAAGCTTTCTTT. This sequence encodes CASSFRAQGTEAFF.

V usage is TRBV7-9 and J usage is TRBJ2-3; D remains ambiguous. The CDR3 extends over 12 amino acids. Deletions cut 5 bases from V and 5 bases from J, with 8 bases between. Germline V lookup: CDR1 SEHNR, CDR2 FQNEAQ (reference sequence). CDR3 amino acids: CASSLTQDTQYF. The CDR3 DNA is TGTGCCAGCAGCCTTACTCAAGATACGCAGTATTTT.

In its sample, this clone was seen once. CDR3 coding DNA: TGCAGCGTTAAGCCACCGACTAGCGCTGAGACCCAGTACTTC. The encoded protein is CSVKPPTSAETQYF. This chain connects TRBV29-1 to TRBJ2-5; 8 bases agree with TRBD2. V lost 5 bases, J lost 5 bases, and 10 bases stayed unmatched. CDR1 is SQVTM, CDR2 ANQGSEA, per germline. CDR3 length: 14 amino acids. Full variable domain (rest looked up from reference TRBV29-1 and TRBJ2-5): SAVISQKPSRDICQRGTSLTIQCQVDSQVTMMFWYRQQPGQSLTLIATANQGSEATYESGFVIDKFPISRPNLTFSTLTVSNMSPEDSSIYLCSVKPPTSAETQYFGPGTRLLVL.

The chain joins TRBV18 to TRBJ2-3, with D unresolved. Germline values: CDR1 KGHSH, CDR2 LQKENI. This CDR3 has 13 residues. Trimming left V 3 bases short and J 2 bases short, with 6 bases between. CDR3 DNA: TGTGCCAGCTCACCTGAGCTCACAGATACGCAGTATTTT. It is translated as CASSPELTDTQYF.

The CDR3 loop is CASSFRGDEQFF. In DNA form, the CDR3 reads TGTGCCAGCAGTTTTCGGGGGGATGAGCAGTTCTTC. The gene calls are TRBV27 and TRBJ2-1; TRBD2 matches at 7 bases. This CDR3 contains 12 residues. The J segment lost 8 bases and the V segment lost 3 bases, leaving 1 base of the junction unmatched. Germline loops: CDR1 MNHEY, CDR2 SMNVEV (reference sequence).

The chain carries TRBV5-5 and TRBJ2-3; tentatively, D is TRBD1 (5 bases). The CDR3 is made up of 15 amino acids. The V end was cut by 3 bases, the J end by 3 bases, with 14 bases between. Germline V CDR1 and CDR2: SGHKS, YYEKEE (reference sequence). The CDR3, as DNA: TGTGCCAGCAGCTACCAGGGAAGGTGGACAGATACGCAGTATTTT. Residues: CASSYQGRWTDTQYF. Filled out from reference TRBV5-5 and TRBJ2-3, the complete variable domain reads DAGVTQSPTHLIKTRGQQVTLRCSPISGHKSVSWYQQVLGQGPQFIFQYYEKEERGRGNFPDRFSARQFPNYSSELNVNALLLGDSALYLCASSYQGRWTDTQYFGPGTRLTVL.

The rearrangement joins TRBV15 to TRBJ1-2; D perhaps matches TRBD1 (5 bases). This CDR3 is built from 16 residues. Trimming left V 1 base short and J 6 bases short, with 18 bases between. Looked up from germline, CDR1 is LNHNV and CDR2 is YYDKDF (reference sequence). The CDR3: CATSRASAGPSDGYTF. The CDR3 nucleotides are TGTGCCACCAGCAGAGCTAGCGCAGGGCCCTCTGATGGCTACACCTTC.

The chain has TRBV5-1 and TRBJ1-6, with 9 bases fitting TRBD1. CDR3 length: 17 amino acids. V lost 4 bases, J lost 2 bases, and 7 bases stayed unmatched. Germline V gene sequence: CDR1 SGHRS, CDR2 YFSETQ. The CDR3 bases are TGCGCCAGCAGCGGCTCGACAGGGGGAACCTATAATTCACCCCTCCACTTT. The encoded protein is CASSGSTGGTYNSPLHF.

The J gene is TRBJ2-3, the V gene TRBV2, with D possibly matching TRBD1 (5 bases). V was shortened by 6 bases and J by 1 base, with 14 bases between the two germline ends. This CDR3 contains 15 residues. CDR1 and CDR2 (germline): SNHLY, FYNNEI. The CDR3 loop reads CASRRDSLRTDTQYF. The CDR3 nucleotides read TGTGCCAGCAGACGAGACAGCCTGCGCACAGATACGCAGTATTTT.

The CDR3: CASSDTSGPSTDTQYF. The DNA for the CDR3 is TGTGCCAGCAGTGACACTAGCGGACCCAGCACAGATACGCAGTATTTT. The V gene is TRBV6-1, the J gene TRBJ2-3, with 8 bases matching TRBD2. The CDR3 runs 16 residues. CDR1 is MNHNS, CDR2 SASEGT, per germline. The J segment lost 0 bases and the V segment lost 3 bases, leaving 5 bases of the junction unmatched.

This chain links TRBV13 with TRBJ2-2; TRBD2 matches at 10 bases. The CDR3 length is 16 residues. The J segment lost 7 bases and the V segment lost 5 bases, leaving 10 bases of the junction unmatched. Germline V CDR1 and CDR2: PRHDT, FYEKMQ (reference sequence). CDR3 sequence: CASSPLSGGAGGELFF. The CDR3 DNA is TGTGCCAGCAGCCCACTAAGCGGGGGGGCTGGCGGGGAGCTGTTTTTT.

This clone was observed once. The chain is built from TRBV5-1 and TRBJ2-3; tentatively, D is TRBD1 (5 bases). The V gene lost 1 base and the J gene lost 4 bases, with 7 bases spanning the gap. The germline V gene has CDR1 SGHRS and CDR2 YFSETQ. The CDR3 contains 13 residues. CDR3 region: CASSLKGADTQYF. In DNA, the CDR3 is TGCGCCAGCAGCTTGAAAGGGGCAGATACGCAGTATTTT.

J is TRBJ2-6 and V is TRBV9, with D unresolved. The germline CDR1 and CDR2 sequences are SGDLS and YYNGEE. Trimming took off 0 bases at V and 0 bases at J, with 13 bases between the two ends. The CDR3 is made up of 18 amino acids. CDR3 bases: TGTGCCAGCAGCGTAGAGCCAGGCTCCTTCTCTGGGGCCAACGTCCTGACTTTC. This translates into CASSVEPGSFSGANVLTF.

This clone turned up a few times. This chain links TRBV6-1 with TRBJ2-7; the D gene is possibly TRBD1 (6 bases). There are 15 residues in the CDR3. Germline V gives CDR1 MNHNS, CDR2 SASEGT. V was cut by 1 base and J by 3 bases, with 13 bases left in between. The CDR3 protein is CASSEGGGGRYEQYF. CDR3 sequence (DNA): TGTGCCAGCAGTGAAGGAGGGGGTGGCCGCTACGAGCAGTACTTC.